A single sample gave rise to the 13 T cell receptor beta chains below, sequenced in a study of spatial heterogeneity in lung cancer (dated by TCRdb to the late 2010s). Libraries came from 5' RACE. This sample was sequenced with a NextSeq 500. TCRdb reprocessing: public reads trimmed at Q25 with fastp, clones called with MiXCR, in-frame beta chains kept. Rows are unified per CDR3 protein, each entry keeping the most common DNA and genes. In this sample the table shows under 100,000 distinct CDR3 sequences, approximately 8.6% of which occur a single time. About 7.1% of the sample is in the top ten clones. Read against the paper, the sample's time point label means: sample taken at primary tumor resection. For TCR sequencing, whole RNA was extracted from tumor and nontumor lung tissue, or from cryopreserved PBMC samples, and no cell sorting was done. Sequencing used PBMCs, obtained at surgery. The receptors were sampled from a male donor with early-stage non-small cell lung cancer.

This clonotype was seen a few times. The chain joins TRBV12-3 or TRBV12-4 to TRBJ1-4, with TRBD1 matching over 7 bases. Trimming cost V 6 bases and J 7 bases; bases outside gene matches: 8. The CDR3 is 14 amino acids. The chain's CDR3 is CASSPRQGGEKLFF. The CDR3 DNA follows: TGTGCCAGCAGCCCTCGACAGGGTGGTGAAAAACTGTTTTTT.

The sample holds many counts of this clonotype. V gene TRBV25-1 combines with J gene TRBJ2-5; possible D gene TRBD2, 5 bases. V was trimmed by 4 bases and J by 1 base, leaving 13 bases between them. The length of the CDR3 is 15 residues. Per germline, CDR1 MGHDK and CDR2 SYGVNS. CDR3 sequence reads: CASSAPQDFQETQYF. Here the CDR3 DNA reads TGTGCCAGCAGTGCCCCCCAGGACTTCCAAGAGACCCAGTACTTC.

The chain carries TRBV27 and TRBJ2-3; D is unclear. Between the trimmed V and J ends, which lost 3 bases and 2 bases, there was a span of 12 bases. The CDR3 has 15 residues. CDR1 and CDR2 (germline): MNHEY, SMNVEV (reference sequence). CDR3 loop: CASSFTRVFTDTQYF. The CDR3 DNA follows: TGTGCCAGCAGTTTTACACGGGTTTTCACAGATACGCAGTATTTT.

This chain links TRBV3-1 with TRBJ1-1, with D uncertain. Germline values: CDR1 LGHDT, CDR2 YNNKEL (reference sequence). The CDR3 loop spans 14 amino acids. The V and J ends lost 2 bases and 6 bases respectively, with 13 bases between them. The CDR3 protein is CASSQRFQDAEAFF. In DNA, the CDR3 is TGTGCCAGCAGCCAACGCTTCCAGGATGCTGAAGCTTTCTTT.

This clonotype was observed at least ten times. This chain uses TRBV3-1 with TRBJ2-3; D remains ambiguous. The V gene's germline CDR1 is LGHDT and CDR2 YNNKEL (reference sequence). There are 16 residues in the CDR3. Trimming took 0 bases from V and 4 from J, leaving 14 bases between them. The chain's CDR3 is CASSQEGTFGADTQYF. The CDR3 nucleotides read TGTGCCAGCAGCCAAGAGGGAACCTTCGGAGCAGATACGCAGTATTTT.

The genes are TRBV9 and TRBJ1-1, with D tentatively TRBD1 (6 bases). CDR1 SGDLS and CDR2 YYNGEE come from the germline V gene. V gave up 6 bases and J gave up 1 base, with 13 bases separating them. The CDR3 sequence is 14 residues long. The DNA for the CDR3 is TGTGCCAGCACCCCCCAGGACAGGAACACTGAAGCTTTCTTT. Its protein product is CASTPQDRNTEAFF.

The chain has TRBV5-1 and TRBJ2-1; 7 bases line up with TRBD2. Germline V gene lookup returns CDR1 SGHRS and CDR2 YFSETQ. The V segment lost 1 base and the J segment 6 bases; nucleotides outside the gene matches: 10. This CDR3 spans 16 amino acids. CDR3: CASSLSIRGGGNEQFF. Here the CDR3 DNA reads TGCGCCAGCAGCTTGTCGATAAGGGGCGGGGGCAATGAGCAGTTCTTC.

The chain combines TRBV20-1 with TRBJ2-7; D is tentatively TRBD1 or TRBD2 (5 bases each). Germline values: CDR1 DFQATT, CDR2 SNEGSKA (reference sequence). The CDR3 consists of 14 residues. V lost 3 bases and J lost 0, with 12 bases in between. The CDR3 coding sequence is TGCAGTGCTAGCCGGGACGGTAGCTCCTACGAGCAGTACTTC. This sequence encodes CSASRDGSSYEQYF.

The sample holds many counts of this clonotype. The chain is built from TRBV5-1 and TRBJ2-7; 11 positions agree with TRBD2. Looked up from germline, CDR1 is SGHRS and CDR2 is YFSETQ. The CDR3 extends over 15 amino acids. V gave up 0 bases and J gave up 7 bases; unmatched junction bases: 6. The CDR3, as DNA: TGCGCCAGCAGCTTGGGACTAGCGGGGCCCTTGGAGCAGTACTTC. Protein: CASSLGLAGPLEQYF.

This clonotype was observed a few times. The gene calls are TRBV14 and TRBJ2-7; 7 nucleotides match TRBD2. In germline, CDR1 is SGHDN, CDR2 FVKESK. CDR3 length: 14 amino acids. Trimming at V came to 4 bases and at J to 1 base, leaving 4 bases not matched to a gene. CDR3 in amino acids: CASSRYGGSYEQYF. Written as DNA, the CDR3 is TGTGCCAGCAGCCGTTACGGGGGGTCCTACGAGCAGTACTTC.

This chain links TRBV14 with TRBJ1-1; possible D gene TRBD1, 6 bases. V was cut by 4 bases and J by 6 bases, with 12 bases left in between. The germline CDR1 and CDR2 sequences are SGHDN and FVKESK. This CDR3 is built from 13 residues. For the CDR3, the DNA is TGTGCCAGCAGCCTTAACAGGGTCGCTGAAGCTTTCTTT. Its translation is CASSLNRVAEAFF.

The chain has TRBV20-1 and TRBJ1-2, with D possibly being TRBD1 (6 bases). Trimming cost V 2 bases and J 2 bases, with 12 bases left between them. The CDR3 is made up of 14 amino acids. Looked up from germline, CDR1 is DFQATT and CDR2 is SNEGSKA (reference sequence). The DNA for the CDR3 is TGCAGTGCTAGATTTTCGACAGGCAACTATGGCTACACCTTC. The encoded protein is CSARFSTGNYGYTF.

This clonotype appeared many times. The CDR3 loop is CAISGTQGSEQYF. The CDR3 DNA reads TGTGCCATCAGTGGGACACAGGGGAGCGAGCAGTACTTC. This chain joins TRBV10-3 and TRBJ2-7; 7 nucleotides agree with TRBD1. V trimming: 4 bases; J trimming: 6 bases; junction bases outside the gene matches: 6. Germline CDR1 and CDR2: ENHRY and SYGVKD. The CDR3 is made up of 13 amino acids.